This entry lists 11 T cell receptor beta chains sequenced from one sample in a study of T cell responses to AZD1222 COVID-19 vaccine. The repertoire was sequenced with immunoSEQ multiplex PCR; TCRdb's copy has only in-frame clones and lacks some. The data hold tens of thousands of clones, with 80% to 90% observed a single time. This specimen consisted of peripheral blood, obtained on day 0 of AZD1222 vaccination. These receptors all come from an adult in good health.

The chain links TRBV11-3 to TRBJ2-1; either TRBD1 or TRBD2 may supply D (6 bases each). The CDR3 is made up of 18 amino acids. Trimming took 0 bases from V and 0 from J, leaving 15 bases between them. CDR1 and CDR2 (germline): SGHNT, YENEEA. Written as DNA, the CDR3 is TGTGCCAGCAGCTTAGATCAAGGGGGGTCGAGCTCCTACAATGAGCAGTTCTTC. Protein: CASSLDQGGSSSYNEQFF. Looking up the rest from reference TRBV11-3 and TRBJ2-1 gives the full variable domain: EAGVVQSPRYKIIEKKQPVAFWCNPISGHNTLYWYLQNLGQGPELLIRYENEEAVDDSQLPKDRFSAERLKGVDSTLKIQPAELGDSAVYLCASSLDQGGSSSYNEQFFGPGTRLTVL.

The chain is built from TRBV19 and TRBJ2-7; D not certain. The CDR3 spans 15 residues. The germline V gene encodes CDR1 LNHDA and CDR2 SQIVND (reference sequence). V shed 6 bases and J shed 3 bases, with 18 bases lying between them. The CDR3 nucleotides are TGTGCCAGTAGGCAAAGGCAGGCCCCTTTCTACGAGCAGTACTTC. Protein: CASRQRQAPFYEQYF.

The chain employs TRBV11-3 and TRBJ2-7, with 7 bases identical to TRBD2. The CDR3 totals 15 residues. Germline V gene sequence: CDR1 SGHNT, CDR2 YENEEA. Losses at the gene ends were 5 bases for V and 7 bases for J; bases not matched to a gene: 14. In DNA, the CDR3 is TGTGCCAGCAGCCAACTTAGGGCGGGAGCTGATGAGCAGTACTTC. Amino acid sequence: CASSQLRAGADEQYF.

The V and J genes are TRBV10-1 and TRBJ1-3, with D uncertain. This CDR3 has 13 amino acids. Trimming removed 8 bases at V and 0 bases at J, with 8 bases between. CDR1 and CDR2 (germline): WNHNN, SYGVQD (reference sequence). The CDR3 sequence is CASQSGSGNTIYF. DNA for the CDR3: TGCGCCAGCCAGAGTGGCTCTGGAAACACCATATATTTT.

CDR3 nucleotides: TGTGCCAGCAGCTCGGCTTTGCGGGAGGCCCCAAAGCAGTTCTTC. Amino acid sequence: CASSSALREAPKQFF. The V gene is TRBV11-1, the J gene TRBJ2-1; TRBD2 aligns across 8 bases. This CDR3 region has 15 residues. The junction had 13 bases not matched to a gene; V was cut back by 4 bases and J by 11 bases. The germline V gene has CDR1 SGHAT and CDR2 FQDESV (reference sequence).

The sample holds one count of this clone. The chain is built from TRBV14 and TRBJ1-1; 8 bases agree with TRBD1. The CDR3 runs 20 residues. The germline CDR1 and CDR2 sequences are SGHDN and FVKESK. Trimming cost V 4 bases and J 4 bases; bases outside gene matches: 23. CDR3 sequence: CASSPRSIPRSGGLSTEAFF. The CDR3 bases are TGTGCCAGCAGCCCAAGATCAATCCCCCGTTCAGGGGGCTTATCCACTGAAGCTTTCTTT.

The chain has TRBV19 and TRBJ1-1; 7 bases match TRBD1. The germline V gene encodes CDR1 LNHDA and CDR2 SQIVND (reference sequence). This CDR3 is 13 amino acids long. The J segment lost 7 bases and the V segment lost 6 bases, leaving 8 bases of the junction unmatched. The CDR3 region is CASSGRQGVEAFF. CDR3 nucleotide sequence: TGTGCCAGTAGCGGTCGACAGGGTGTTGAAGCTTTCTTT. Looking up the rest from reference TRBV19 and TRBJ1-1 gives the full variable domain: DGGITQSPKYLFRKEGQNVTLSCEQNLNHDAMYWYRQDPGQGLRLIYYSQIVNDFQKGDIAEGYSVSREKKESFPLTVTSAQKNPTAFYLCASSGRQGVEAFFGQGTRLTVV.

The CDR3 DNA is TGCGCCAGCAGCCAATGGGACAGGGCGAATCAGCCCCAGCATTTT. Its translation is CASSQWDRANQPQHF. The V and J genes are TRBV4-1 and TRBJ1-5; 9 nucleotides match TRBD1. From germline, CDR1 is MGHRA and CDR2 YSYEKL. J lost 4 bases, V lost 2 bases, and 3 bases had no gene match. The CDR3 has 15 amino acids.

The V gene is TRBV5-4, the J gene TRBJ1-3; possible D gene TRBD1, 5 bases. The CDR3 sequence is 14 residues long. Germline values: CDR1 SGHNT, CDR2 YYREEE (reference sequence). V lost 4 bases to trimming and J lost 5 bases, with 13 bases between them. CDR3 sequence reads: CASSARGARNTIYF. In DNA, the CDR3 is TGTGCCAGCAGCGCCCGAGGGGCTAGAAACACCATATATTTT.

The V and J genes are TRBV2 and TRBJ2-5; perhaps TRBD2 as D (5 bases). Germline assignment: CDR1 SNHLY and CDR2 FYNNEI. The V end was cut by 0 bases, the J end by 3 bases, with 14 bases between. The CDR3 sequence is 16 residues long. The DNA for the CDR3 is TGTGCCAGCAGTGAAGCAGCCGGGGTCGGCAAAGAGACCCAGTACTTC. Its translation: CASSEAAGVGKETQYF.

CDR3 sequence: CASSPGGQDNYGYTF. The CDR3 coding sequence is TGCGCCAGCAGCCCCGGGGGACAGGACAATTATGGCTACACCTTC. The rearrangement links TRBV5-1 to TRBJ1-2; 8 positions match TRBD1. CDR1 and CDR2 from the germline V gene are SGHRS and YFSETQ. The CDR3 sequence is 15 residues long. V shed 4 bases, J shed 5 bases, and the junction held 10 bases outside the gene matches.